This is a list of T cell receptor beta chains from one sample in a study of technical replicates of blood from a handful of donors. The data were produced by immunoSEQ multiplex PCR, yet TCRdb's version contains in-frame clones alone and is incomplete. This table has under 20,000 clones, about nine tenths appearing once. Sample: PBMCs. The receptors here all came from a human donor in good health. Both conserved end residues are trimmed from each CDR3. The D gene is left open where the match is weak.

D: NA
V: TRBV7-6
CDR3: ASSNSGPPIGKLF

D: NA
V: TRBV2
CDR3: ASSESSHSLLF

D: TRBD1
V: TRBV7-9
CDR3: ASSLGTGDTDTQY

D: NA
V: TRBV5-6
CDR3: ASSLWSVPRNTEAF

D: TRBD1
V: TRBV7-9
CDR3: ASSLEAWGQPYEQY

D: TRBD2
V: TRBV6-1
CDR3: ASTKREDRLDTQY

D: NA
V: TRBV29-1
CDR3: SVGSGQETQY

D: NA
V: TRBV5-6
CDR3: ASSIAGGSFNEQF

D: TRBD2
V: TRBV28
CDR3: ASSLLAGVTGELF

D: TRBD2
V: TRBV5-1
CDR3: ASSPRGGSANTGELF

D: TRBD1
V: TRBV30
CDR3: AWKRGLTDTQY

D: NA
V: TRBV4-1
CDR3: ASSHPQRGYEQY

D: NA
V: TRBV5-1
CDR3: ASSSRRPGNEQF

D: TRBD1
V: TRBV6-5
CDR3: ASTQTGTGANVLT

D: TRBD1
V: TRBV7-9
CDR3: ASSYGTAMNTEAF

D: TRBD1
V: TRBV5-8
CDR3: ASSLDRGSSYEQY

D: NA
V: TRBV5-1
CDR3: ASSFGEAETQY

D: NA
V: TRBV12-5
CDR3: ASGLSGQETQY

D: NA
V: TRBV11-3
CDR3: ASSLRPAREQF

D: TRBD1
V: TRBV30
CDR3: AWAPPGQGGETQY

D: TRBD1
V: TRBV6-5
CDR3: ASSYPGGRGHGEQF

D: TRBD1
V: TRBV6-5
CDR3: ASSSTGTGNYEQY

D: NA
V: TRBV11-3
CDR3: ASSPGGSGTDTQY

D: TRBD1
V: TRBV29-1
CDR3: SVEGGTANIQY

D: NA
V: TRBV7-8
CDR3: ASSPREQY

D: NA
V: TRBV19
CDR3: ASRTSGYAQF

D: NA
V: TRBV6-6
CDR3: ASSPDYGYT

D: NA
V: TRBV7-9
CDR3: ASSFKVGAGAVGETQY

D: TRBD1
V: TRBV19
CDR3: ASSILGQYSNQPQH

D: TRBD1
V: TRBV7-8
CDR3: ASSPRDRINTGELF